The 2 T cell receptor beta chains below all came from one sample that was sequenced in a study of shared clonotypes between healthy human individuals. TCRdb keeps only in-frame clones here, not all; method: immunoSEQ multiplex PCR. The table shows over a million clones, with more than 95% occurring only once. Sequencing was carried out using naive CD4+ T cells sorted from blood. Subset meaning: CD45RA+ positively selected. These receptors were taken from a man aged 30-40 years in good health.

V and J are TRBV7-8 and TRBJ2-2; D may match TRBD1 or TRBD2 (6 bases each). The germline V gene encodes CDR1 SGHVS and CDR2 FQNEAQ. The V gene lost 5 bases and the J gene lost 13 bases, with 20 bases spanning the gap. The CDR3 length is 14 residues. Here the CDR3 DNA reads TGTGCCAGCAGCCCTAGGGTGGGGGGCTCGGGGCTGTTTTTT. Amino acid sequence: CASSPRVGGSGLFF. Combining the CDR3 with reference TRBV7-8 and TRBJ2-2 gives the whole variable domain GAGVSQSPRYKVAKRGQDVALRCDPISGHVSLFWYQQALGQGPEFLTYFQNEAQLDKSGLPSDRFFAERPEGSVSTLKIQRTQQEDSAVYLCASSPRVGGSGLFFGEGSRLTVL.

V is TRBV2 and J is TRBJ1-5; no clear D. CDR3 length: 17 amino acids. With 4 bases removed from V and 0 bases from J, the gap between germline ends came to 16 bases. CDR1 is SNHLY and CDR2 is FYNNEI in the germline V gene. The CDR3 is CASSAGRGRDSNQPQHF. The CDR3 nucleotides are TGTGCCAGCAGTGCGGGAAGAGGACGGGATAGCAATCAGCCCCAGCATTTT. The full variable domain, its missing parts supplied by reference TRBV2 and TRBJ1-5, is EPEVTQTPSHQVTQMGQEVILRCVPISNHLYFYWYRQILGQKVEFLVSFYNNEISEKSEIFDDQFSVERPDGSNFTLKIRSTKLEDSAMYFCASSAGRGRDSNQPQHFGDGTRLSIL.